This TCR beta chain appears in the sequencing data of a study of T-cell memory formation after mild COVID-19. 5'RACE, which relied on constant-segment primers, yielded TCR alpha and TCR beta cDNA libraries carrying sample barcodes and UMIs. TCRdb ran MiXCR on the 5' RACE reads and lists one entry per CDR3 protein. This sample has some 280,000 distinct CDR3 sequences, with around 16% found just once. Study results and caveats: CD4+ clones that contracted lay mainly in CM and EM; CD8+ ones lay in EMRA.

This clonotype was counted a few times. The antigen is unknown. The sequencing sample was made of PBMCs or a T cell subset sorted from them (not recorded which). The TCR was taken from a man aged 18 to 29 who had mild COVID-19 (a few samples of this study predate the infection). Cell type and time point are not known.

The chain's CDR3 is CASSLGQGHSTEAFF. CDR3 DNA sequence: TGCGCCAGCAGCTTAGGACAGGGTCATTCCACTGAAGCTTTCTTT. This chain joins TRBV5-1 and TRBJ1-1, with 8 bases identical to TRBD1. The CDR3 is 15 residues long. V trimming: 2 bases; J trimming: 4 bases; junction bases outside the gene matches: 7. Per germline, CDR1 SGHRS and CDR2 YFSETQ.